This record looks at one T cell receptor (beta chain) sequence and its context. CDR1 LNHDA and CDR2 SQIVND come from the germline V gene (reference sequence). The CDR3 extends over 12 amino acids. V gave up 7 bases and J gave up 7 bases, with 13 bases separating them. The sample comes from a study of blood T cell repertoires in COVID-19. Study information: Both acute and convalescent COVID-19 samples were obtained from the United States, Italy and Spain. T cells, B-cell-depleted T cells, or PBMCs supplied cDNA or gDNA.

In the study's own analysis: Amplifying reference gene primers gave estimates of nucleated cell counts. Data came from immunoSEQ multiplex PCR; TCRdb stores just in-frame clones and leaves some out. V and J calls and clone size are copied from that table; D and trimming were computed from the DNA. The data hold 85,000 to 95,000 clones, with about 91% observed a single time. The chain uses TRBV19 and TRBJ1-2, with D possibly being TRBD1 (5 bases). The sample taken for sequencing was peripheral blood. The receptor comes from a man aged 55 to 70 with acute or convalescent COVID-19. The CDR3 DNA follows: TGTGCCAGTACATTCAGGGCAGGTGGCTACACCTTC. Protein product: CASTFRAGGYTF.